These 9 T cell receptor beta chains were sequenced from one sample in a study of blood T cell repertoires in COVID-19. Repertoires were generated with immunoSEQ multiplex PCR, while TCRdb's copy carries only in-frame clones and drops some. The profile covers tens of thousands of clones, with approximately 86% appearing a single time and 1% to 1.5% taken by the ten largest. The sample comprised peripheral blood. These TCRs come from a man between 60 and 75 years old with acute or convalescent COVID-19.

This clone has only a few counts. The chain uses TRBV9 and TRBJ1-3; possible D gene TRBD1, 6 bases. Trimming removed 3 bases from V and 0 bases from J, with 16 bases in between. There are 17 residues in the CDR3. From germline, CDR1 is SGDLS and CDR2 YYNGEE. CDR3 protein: CASSAYTGPSSGNTIYF. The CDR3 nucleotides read TGTGCCAGCAGCGCTTATACAGGGCCGAGCTCTGGAAACACCATATATTTT.

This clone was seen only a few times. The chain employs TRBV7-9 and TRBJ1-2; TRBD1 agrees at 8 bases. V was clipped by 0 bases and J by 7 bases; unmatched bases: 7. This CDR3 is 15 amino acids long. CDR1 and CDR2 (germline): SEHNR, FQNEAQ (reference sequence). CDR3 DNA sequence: TGTGCCAGCAGCTTAGCAAAACAGGGGGTGAGTGGCTACACCTTC. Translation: CASSLAKQGVSGYTF.

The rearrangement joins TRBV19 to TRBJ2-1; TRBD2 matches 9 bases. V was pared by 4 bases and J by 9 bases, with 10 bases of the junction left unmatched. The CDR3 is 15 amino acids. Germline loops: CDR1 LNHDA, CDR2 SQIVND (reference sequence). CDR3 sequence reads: CASSTLSGSLREQFF. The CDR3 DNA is TGTGCCAGTAGTACCCTTAGCGGGAGTCTACGTGAGCAGTTCTTC.

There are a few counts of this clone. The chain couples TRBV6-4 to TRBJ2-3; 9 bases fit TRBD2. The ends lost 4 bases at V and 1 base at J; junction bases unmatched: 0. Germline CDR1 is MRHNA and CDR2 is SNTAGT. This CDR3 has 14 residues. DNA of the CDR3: TGTGCCAGCAGTGTAGCGGGGGGCACAGATACGCAGTATTTT. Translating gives CASSVAGGTDTQYF.

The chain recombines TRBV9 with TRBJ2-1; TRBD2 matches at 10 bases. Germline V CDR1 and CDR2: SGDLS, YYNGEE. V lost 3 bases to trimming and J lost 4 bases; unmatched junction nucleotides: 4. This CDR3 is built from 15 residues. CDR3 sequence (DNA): TGTGCCAGCAGCGGGAGCGGGGGGGGTTACAATGAGCAGTTCTTC. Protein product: CASSGSGGGYNEQFF. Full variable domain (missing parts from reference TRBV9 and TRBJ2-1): DSGVTQTPKHLITATGQRVTLRCSPRSGDLSVYWYQQSLDQGLQFLIQYYNGEERAKGNILERFSAQQFPDLHSELNLSSLELGDSALYFCASSGSGGGYNEQFFGPGTRLTVL.

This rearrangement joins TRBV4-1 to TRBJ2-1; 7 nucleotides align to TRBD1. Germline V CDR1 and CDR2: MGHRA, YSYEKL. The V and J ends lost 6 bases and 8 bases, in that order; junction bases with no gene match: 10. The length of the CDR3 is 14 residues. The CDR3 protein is CASRPGTDYHEQFF. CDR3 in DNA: TGCGCCAGCAGACCCGGGACAGATTACCATGAGCAGTTCTTC.

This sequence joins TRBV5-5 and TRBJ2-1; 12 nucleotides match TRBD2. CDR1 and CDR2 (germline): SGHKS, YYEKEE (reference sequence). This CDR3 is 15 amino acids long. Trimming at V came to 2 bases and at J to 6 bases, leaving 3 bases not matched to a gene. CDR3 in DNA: TGTGCCAGCAGCTTCGGACTAGCGGGGTCCAATGAGCAGTTCTTC. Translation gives CASSFGLAGSNEQFF.

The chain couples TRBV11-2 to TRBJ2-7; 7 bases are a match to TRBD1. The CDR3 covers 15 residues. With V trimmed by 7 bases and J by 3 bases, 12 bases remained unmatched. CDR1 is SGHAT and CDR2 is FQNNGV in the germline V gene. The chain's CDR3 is CASTYQATGVYEQYF. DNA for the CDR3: TGTGCCAGCACTTACCAAGCCACAGGGGTCTACGAGCAGTACTTC. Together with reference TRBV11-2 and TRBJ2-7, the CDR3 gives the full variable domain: EAGVAQSPRYKIIEKRQSVAFWCNPISGHATLYWYQQILGQGPKLLIQFQNNGVVDDSQLPKDRFSAERLKGVDSTLKIQPAKLEDSAVYLCASTYQATGVYEQYFGPGTRLTVT.

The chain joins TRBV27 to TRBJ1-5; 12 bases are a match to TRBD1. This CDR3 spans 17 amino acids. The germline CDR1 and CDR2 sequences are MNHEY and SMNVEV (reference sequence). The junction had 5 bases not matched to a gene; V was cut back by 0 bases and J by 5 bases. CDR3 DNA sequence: TGTGCCAGCAGTTTATCTGGGACAGGGGGCTGGTATCAGCCCCAGCATTTT. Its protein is CASSLSGTGGWYQPQHF.